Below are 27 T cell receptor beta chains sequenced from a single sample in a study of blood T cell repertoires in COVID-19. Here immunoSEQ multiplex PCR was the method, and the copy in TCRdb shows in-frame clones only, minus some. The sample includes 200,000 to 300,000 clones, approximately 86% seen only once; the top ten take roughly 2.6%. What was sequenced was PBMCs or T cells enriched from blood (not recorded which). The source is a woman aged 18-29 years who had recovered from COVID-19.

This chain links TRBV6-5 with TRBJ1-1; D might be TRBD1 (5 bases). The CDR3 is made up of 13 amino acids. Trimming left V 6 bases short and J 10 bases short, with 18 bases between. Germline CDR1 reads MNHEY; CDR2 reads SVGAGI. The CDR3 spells CASSLGGHSGAFF. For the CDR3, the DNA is TGTGCCAGCAGCCTAGGTGGACATTCTGGAGCTTTCTTT.

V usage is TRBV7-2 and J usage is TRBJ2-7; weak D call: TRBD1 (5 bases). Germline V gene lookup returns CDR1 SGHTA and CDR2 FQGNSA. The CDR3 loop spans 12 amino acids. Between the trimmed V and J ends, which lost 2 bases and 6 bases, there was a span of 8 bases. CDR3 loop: CASSLIGAEQYF. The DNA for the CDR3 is TGTGCCAGCAGCTTAATAGGGGCCGAGCAGTACTTC.

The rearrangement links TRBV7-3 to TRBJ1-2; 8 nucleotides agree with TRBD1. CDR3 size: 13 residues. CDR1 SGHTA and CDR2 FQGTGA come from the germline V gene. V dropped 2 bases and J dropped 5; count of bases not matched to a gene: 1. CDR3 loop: CASSLGTGYGYTF. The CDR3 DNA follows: TGTGCCAGCAGCTTAGGGACAGGATATGGCTACACCTTC.

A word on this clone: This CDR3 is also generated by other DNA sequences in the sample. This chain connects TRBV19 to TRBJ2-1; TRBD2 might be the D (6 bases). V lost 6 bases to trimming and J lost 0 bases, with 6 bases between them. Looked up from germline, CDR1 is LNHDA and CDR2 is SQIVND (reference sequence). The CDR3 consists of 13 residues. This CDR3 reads CASSGSSYNEQFF. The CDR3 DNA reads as TGTGCCAGTAGCGGGAGCTCCTACAATGAGCAGTTCTTC. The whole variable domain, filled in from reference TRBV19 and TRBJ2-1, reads DGGITQSPKYLFRKEGQNVTLSCEQNLNHDAMYWYRQDPGQGLRLIYYSQIVNDFQKGDIAEGYSVSREKKESFPLTVTSAQKNPTAFYLCASSGSSYNEQFFGPGTRLTVL.

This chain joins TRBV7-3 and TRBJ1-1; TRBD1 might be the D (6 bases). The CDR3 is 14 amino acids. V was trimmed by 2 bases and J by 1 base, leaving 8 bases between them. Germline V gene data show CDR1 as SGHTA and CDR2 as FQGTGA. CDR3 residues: CASSLQGQNTEAFF. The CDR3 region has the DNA TGTGCCAGCAGCTTACAGGGGCAGAACACTGAAGCTTTCTTT.

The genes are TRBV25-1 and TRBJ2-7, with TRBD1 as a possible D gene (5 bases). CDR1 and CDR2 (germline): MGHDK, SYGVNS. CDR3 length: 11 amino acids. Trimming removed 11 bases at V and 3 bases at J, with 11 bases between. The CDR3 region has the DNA TGTGCCTCTGAGACAGTCTACGAGCAGTACTTC. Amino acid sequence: CASETVYEQYF.

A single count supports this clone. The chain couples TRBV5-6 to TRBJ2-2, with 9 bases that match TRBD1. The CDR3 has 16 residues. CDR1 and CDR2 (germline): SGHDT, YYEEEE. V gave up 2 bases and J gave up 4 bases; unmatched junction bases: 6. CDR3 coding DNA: TGTGCCAGCAGCTTAGACAGGGGGACTTTCACCGGGGAGCTGTTTTTT. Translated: CASSLDRGTFTGELFF.

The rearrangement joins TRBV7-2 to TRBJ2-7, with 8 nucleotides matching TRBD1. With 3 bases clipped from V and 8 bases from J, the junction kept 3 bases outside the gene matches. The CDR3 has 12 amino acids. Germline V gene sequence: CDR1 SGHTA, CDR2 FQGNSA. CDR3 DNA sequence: TGTGCCAGCAGCTTCGACAGGGGCCAGCAGTACTTC. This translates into CASSFDRGQQYF.

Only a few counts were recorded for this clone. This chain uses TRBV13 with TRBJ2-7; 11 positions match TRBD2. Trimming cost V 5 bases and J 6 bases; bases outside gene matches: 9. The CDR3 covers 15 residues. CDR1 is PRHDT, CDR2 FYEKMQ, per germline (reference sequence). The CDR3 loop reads CASSPLAGGRSEQYF. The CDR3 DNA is TGTGCCAGCAGCCCGTTAGCGGGAGGGAGGTCCGAGCAGTACTTC.

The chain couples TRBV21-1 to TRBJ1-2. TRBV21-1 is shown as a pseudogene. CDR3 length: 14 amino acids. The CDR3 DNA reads TGTGCCAGCAGCAAAGACGGGCGGGGCTATGGCTACACCTTC. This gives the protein CASSKDGRGYGYTF.

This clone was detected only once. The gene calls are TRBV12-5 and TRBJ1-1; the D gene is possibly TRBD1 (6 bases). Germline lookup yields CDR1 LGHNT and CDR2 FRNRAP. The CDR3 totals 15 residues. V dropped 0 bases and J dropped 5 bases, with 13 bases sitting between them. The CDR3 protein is CASGLVQGVSTEAFF. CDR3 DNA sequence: TGTGCTAGTGGTTTGGTACAGGGTGTATCGACTGAAGCTTTCTTT.

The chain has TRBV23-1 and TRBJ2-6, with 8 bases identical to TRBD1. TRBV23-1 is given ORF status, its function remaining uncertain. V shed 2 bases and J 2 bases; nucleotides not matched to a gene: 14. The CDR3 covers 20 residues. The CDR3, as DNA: TGCGCCAGCAGTCAAGGGGGTAGGACAGGGTTTAATCCTGGGGCCAACGTCCTGACTTTC. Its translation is CASSQGGRTGFNPGANVLTF.

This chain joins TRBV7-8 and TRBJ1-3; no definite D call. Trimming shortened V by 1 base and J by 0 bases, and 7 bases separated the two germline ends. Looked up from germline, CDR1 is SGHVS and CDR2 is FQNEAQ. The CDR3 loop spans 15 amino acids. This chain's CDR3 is CASSLGASSGNTIYF. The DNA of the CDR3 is TGTGCCAGCAGCTTAGGTGCCAGCTCTGGAAACACCATATATTTT.

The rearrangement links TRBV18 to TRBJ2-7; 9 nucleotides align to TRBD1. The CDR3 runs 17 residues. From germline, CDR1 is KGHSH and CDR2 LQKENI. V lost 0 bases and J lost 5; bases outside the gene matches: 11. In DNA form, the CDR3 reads TGTGCCAGCTCACCACCGTCCCTACAGGGGGCTAAGGACGAGCAGTACTTC. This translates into CASSPPSLQGAKDEQYF. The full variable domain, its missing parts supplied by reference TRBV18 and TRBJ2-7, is NAGVMQNPRHLVRRRGQEARLRCSPMKGHSHVYWYRQLPEEGLKFMVYLQKENIIDESGMPKERFSAEFPKEGPSILRIQQVVRGDSAAYFCASSPPSLQGAKDEQYFGPGTRLTVT.

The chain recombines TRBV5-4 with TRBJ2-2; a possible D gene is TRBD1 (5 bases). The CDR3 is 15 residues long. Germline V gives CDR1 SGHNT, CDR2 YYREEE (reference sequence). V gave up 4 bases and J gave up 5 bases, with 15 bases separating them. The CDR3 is CASSPYGPGTGELFF. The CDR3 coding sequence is TGTGCCAGCAGCCCATACGGACCAGGGACCGGGGAGCTGTTTTTT.

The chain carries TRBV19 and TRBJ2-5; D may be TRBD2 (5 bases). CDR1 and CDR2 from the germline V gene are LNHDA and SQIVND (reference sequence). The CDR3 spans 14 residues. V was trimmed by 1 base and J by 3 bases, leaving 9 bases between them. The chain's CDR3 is CASSIAWREETQYF. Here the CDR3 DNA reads TGTGCCAGTAGTATAGCCTGGCGGGAAGAGACCCAGTACTTC.

The CDR3 here is CASRDSGRNEQFF. CDR3 in DNA: TGTGCCAGCAGGGATAGCGGGAGGAATGAGCAGTTCTTC. The chain uses TRBV2 and TRBJ2-1, with TRBD2 identical over 10 bases. Germline V gene data show CDR1 as SNHLY and CDR2 as FYNNEI. The V and J ends lost 6 bases and 7 bases, in that order; junction bases with no gene match: 3. The CDR3 covers 13 residues.

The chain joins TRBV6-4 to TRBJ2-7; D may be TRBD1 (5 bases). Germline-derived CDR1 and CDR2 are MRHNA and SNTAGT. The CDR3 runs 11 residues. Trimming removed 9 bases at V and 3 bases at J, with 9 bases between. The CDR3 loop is CASSRGYEQYF. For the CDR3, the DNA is TGTGCCAGTTCAAGGGGCTACGAGCAGTACTTC.

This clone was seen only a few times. The CDR3 protein is CASSQDRLGAQHF. Here the CDR3 DNA reads TGTGCCAGCAGCCAAGATCGCCTCGGGGCCCAGCATTTT. The chain carries TRBV3-1 (or the pseudogene TRBV3-2) and TRBJ1-5; D not resolved. The CDR3 contains 13 residues. Trimming left V 0 bases short and J 11 bases short, with 11 bases between. CDR1 is LGHDT and CDR2 is YNNKEL in the germline V gene (reference sequence).

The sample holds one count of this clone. CDR3 sequence (DNA): TGTGCCAGCAGCCTTATCCAGGGGTTTGGAAACACCATATATTTT. It specifies CASSLIQGFGNTIYF. The genes are TRBV3-1 (or the pseudogene TRBV3-2) and TRBJ1-3; D may be TRBD1 (6 bases). The CDR3 has 15 amino acids. Trimming removed 4 bases at V and 3 bases at J, with 13 bases between. Germline assignment: CDR1 LGHDT and CDR2 YNNKEL (reference sequence).

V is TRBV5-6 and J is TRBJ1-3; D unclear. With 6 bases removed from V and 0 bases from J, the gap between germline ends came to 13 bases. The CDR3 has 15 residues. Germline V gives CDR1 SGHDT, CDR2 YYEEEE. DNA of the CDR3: TGTGCCAGCACCCCCAGTCCTCTCTCTGGAAACACCATATATTTT. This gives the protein CASTPSPLSGNTIYF.

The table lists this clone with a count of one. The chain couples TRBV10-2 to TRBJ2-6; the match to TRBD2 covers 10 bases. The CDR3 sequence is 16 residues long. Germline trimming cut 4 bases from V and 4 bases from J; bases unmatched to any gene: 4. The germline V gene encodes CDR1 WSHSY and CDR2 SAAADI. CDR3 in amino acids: CASSGLAGVGANVLTF. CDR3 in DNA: TGCGCCAGCAGTGGGCTAGCGGGGGTCGGGGCCAACGTCCTGACTTTC.

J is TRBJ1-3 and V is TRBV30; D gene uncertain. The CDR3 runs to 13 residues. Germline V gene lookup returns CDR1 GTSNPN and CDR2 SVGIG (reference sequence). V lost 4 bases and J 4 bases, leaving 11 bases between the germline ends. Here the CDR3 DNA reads TGTGCCTGGATTAGAGGGAGAGGAAACACCATATATTTT. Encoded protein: CAWIRGRGNTIYF.

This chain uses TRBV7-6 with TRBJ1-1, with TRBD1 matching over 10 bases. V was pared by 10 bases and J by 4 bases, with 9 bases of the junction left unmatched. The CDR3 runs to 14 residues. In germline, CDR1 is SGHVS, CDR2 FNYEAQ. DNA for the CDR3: TGTGCCACTTCGCCCAGGGACAGGGGCACTGAAGCTTTCTTT. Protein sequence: CATSPRDRGTEAFF.

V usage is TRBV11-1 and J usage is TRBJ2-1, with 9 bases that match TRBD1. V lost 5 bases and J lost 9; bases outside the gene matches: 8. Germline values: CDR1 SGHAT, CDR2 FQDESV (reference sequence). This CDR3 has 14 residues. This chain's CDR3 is CASSLMRQGVEQFF. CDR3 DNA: TGTGCCAGCAGCCTTATGAGACAGGGGGTTGAGCAGTTCTTC. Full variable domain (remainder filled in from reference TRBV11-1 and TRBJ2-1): EAEVAQSPRYKITEKSQAVAFWCDPISGHATLYWYRQILGQGPELLVQFQDESVVDDSQLPKDRFSAERLKGVDSTLKIQPAELGDSAMYLCASSLMRQGVEQFFGPGTRLTVL.

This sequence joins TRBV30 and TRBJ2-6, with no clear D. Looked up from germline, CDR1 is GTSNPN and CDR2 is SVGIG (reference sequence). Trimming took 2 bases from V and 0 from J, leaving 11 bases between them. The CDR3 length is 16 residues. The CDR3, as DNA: TGTGCCTGGAGTCCCTCCCGTTTCTCTGGGGCCAACGTCCTGACTTTC. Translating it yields CAWSPSRFSGANVLTF.

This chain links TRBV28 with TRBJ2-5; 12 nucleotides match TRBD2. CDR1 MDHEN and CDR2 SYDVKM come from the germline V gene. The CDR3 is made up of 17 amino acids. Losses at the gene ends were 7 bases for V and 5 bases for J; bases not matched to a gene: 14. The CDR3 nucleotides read TGTGCCAGCACCCCGCTGAGACTAGCGGGAGTTATTGAGACCCAGTACTTC. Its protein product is CASTPLRLAGVIETQYF.